The 25 T cell receptor beta chains given below trace back to one sample, sequenced in a study of blood T cell repertoires in COVID-19. Measured with immunoSEQ multiplex PCR; TCRdb has only the in-frame clones, and not every one. The table records approximately 97,000 clones, about 91% of them present only once. The sequenced sample was peripheral blood. The receptors were sampled from a man over 45 with COVID-19, enrolled during active disease.

The sample holds a few counts of this clone. The rearrangement joins TRBV9 to TRBJ2-1; the D gene is possibly TRBD1 (6 bases). CDR3 length: 14 residues. Trimming shortened V by 3 bases and J by 2 bases, and 9 bases separated the two germline ends. Germline assignment: CDR1 SGDLS and CDR2 YYNGEE. CDR3 coding DNA: TGTGCCAGCAGCGATTCAGGGGCCTACAATGAGCAGTTCTTC. It encodes CASSDSGAYNEQFF.

In this sample, this clone turned up a few times. The chain employs TRBV7-9 and TRBJ1-5; TRBD1 might be the D (5 bases). Germline V gives CDR1 SEHNR, CDR2 FQNEAQ (reference sequence). CDR3 length: 14 amino acids. Trimming shortened V by 3 bases and J by 1 base, and 7 bases separated the two germline ends. The CDR3: CASSFSGSNQPQHF. DNA for the CDR3: TGTGCCAGCAGCTTCTCAGGGAGCAATCAGCCCCAGCATTTT.

This chain links TRBV15 with TRBJ1-5, with 8 bases identical to TRBD1. Unmatched junction bases numbered 6, after V lost 2 bases and J lost 6 bases. The CDR3 spans 15 residues. Germline assignment: CDR1 LNHNV and CDR2 YYDKDF (reference sequence). This CDR3 reads CATSRRRQGSQPQHF. CDR3 in DNA: TGTGCCACCAGCAGACGCAGACAGGGGAGTCAGCCCCAGCATTTT.

The genes are TRBV9 and TRBJ1-2; no clear D. CDR1 is SGDLS and CDR2 is YYNGEE in the germline V gene. Trimming took 2 bases from V and 0 from J, leaving 11 bases between them. This CDR3 is built from 15 residues. This chain's CDR3 is CASSVGREANYGYTF. CDR3 DNA sequence: TGTGCCAGCAGCGTTGGACGGGAAGCTAACTATGGCTACACCTTC. Together with reference TRBV9 and TRBJ1-2, the CDR3 gives the full variable domain: DSGVTQTPKHLITATGQRVTLRCSPRSGDLSVYWYQQSLDQGLQFLIQYYNGEERAKGNILERFSAQQFPDLHSELNLSSLELGDSALYFCASSVGREANYGYTFGSGTRLTVV.

V usage is TRBV3-1 (or the pseudogene TRBV3-2) and J usage is TRBJ1-3; D unresolved. This CDR3 has 14 amino acids. CDR1 LGHDT and CDR2 YNNKEL come from the germline V gene (reference sequence). V lost 4 bases and J lost 4, with 11 bases in between. CDR3 residues: CASSPQTGGNTIYF. CDR3 DNA: TGTGCCAGCAGCCCTCAGACGGGAGGAAACACCATATATTTT.

The V and J genes are TRBV27 and TRBJ1-2; 8 nucleotides align to TRBD1. CDR3 length equals 13 residues. With 6 bases clipped from V and 2 bases from J, the junction kept 2 bases outside the gene matches. Germline values: CDR1 MNHEY, CDR2 SMNVEV (reference sequence). CDR3 in amino acids: CASSRDRNYGYTF. The CDR3 DNA reads TGTGCCAGCAGCCGGGACAGGAACTATGGCTACACCTTC.

This clone was seen more than once but under ten times. This chain uses TRBV30 with TRBJ1-2; 9 bases are shared with TRBD1. The CDR3 runs 13 residues. The V and J ends lost 1 base and 7 bases, in that order; junction bases with no gene match: 4. Germline V gene sequence: CDR1 GTSNPN, CDR2 SVGIG (reference sequence). The CDR3 DNA reads TGTGCCTGGAGTGGGGGGACAGGGATTGGCTACACCTTC. Translating it yields CAWSGGTGIGYTF.

A single count supports this clone. The chain links TRBV27 to TRBJ2-7; TRBD1 matches at 8 bases. In germline, CDR1 is MNHEY, CDR2 SMNVEV (reference sequence). Trimming took 1 base from V and 6 from J; bases not matched to a gene: 8. This CDR3 has 15 residues. This CDR3 is CASSLLKTGVSEQYF. The CDR3 DNA is TGTGCCAGCAGTTTATTAAAGACAGGGGTTTCCGAGCAGTACTTC.

The chain carries TRBV6-1 and TRBJ2-7; TRBD2 might be the D (6 bases). The length of the CDR3 is 14 residues. The V end lost 1 base, the J end lost 7 bases, and 14 bases lay between the germline ends. Germline CDR1 is MNHNS and CDR2 is SASEGT. For the CDR3, the DNA is TGTGCCAGCAGTGAAGGAAGGACTACGAAAGAGCAGTACTTC. Protein product: CASSEGRTTKEQYF.

The chain uses TRBV30 and TRBJ1-6, with D possibly being TRBD1 (5 bases). CDR1 and CDR2 (germline): GTSNPN, SVGIG (reference sequence). The CDR3 is made up of 15 amino acids. V shed 2 bases and J shed 8 bases, with 16 bases lying between them. The CDR3 reads CAWSRRQRLDSPLHF. CDR3 bases: TGTGCCTGGAGTAGACGACAGAGATTGGATTCACCCCTCCACTTT.

V and J are TRBV6-5 and TRBJ1-6; 9 positions match TRBD1. V shed 6 bases, J shed 6 bases, and the junction held 6 bases outside the gene matches. The CDR3 extends over 15 amino acids. The germline V gene has CDR1 MNHEY and CDR2 SVGAGI. CDR3 residues: CASRNRGRGNSPLHF. The CDR3 DNA follows: TGTGCCAGCAGGAACAGGGGGCGAGGTAATTCACCCCTCCACTTT.

The chain has TRBV11-2 and TRBJ2-2; D is perhaps TRBD2 (6 bases). V lost 5 bases and J 4 bases, leaving 11 bases between the germline ends. Germline CDR1 reads SGHAT; CDR2 reads FQNNGV. The CDR3 runs 14 residues. CDR3 sequence reads: CASSPRRGTGELFF. DNA for the CDR3: TGTGCCAGCAGCCCCCGGAGGGGCACCGGGGAGCTGTTTTTT.

Only a few counts were recorded for this clone. J is TRBJ2-1 and V is TRBV6-1; tentative D call: TRBD1 (6 bases). The germline V gene has CDR1 MNHNS and CDR2 SASEGT. The CDR3 sequence is 15 residues long. V was trimmed by 1 base and J by 2 bases, leaving 9 bases between them. CDR3 sequence reads: CASSEGDTAYNEQFF. CDR3 coding DNA: TGTGCCAGCAGTGAAGGGGACACAGCCTACAATGAGCAGTTCTTC.

The rearrangement uses TRBV12-3 or TRBV12-4 and TRBJ1-5, with TRBD1 matching over 7 bases. With V trimmed by 6 bases and J by 4 bases, 3 bases remained unmatched. The CDR3 has 13 residues. The CDR3 spells CASRPTGNQPQHF. The CDR3 DNA reads TGTGCCAGCAGACCGACAGGGAATCAGCCCCAGCATTTT.

V is TRBV28 and J is TRBJ1-6; D is unclear. Trimming removed 3 bases at V and 5 bases at J, with 8 bases between. The CDR3 consists of 14 residues. Per the germline V gene, CDR1 is MDHEN and CDR2 is SYDVKM. As DNA, the CDR3 is TGTGCCAGCAGTTTTTCGGTCAATAATTCACCCCTCCACTTT. This sequence encodes CASSFSVNNSPLHF.

This clone was recorded once. The gene calls are TRBV18 and TRBJ2-3, with a possible D match to TRBD2 (5 bases). V lost 3 bases, J lost 4 bases, and 14 bases lay in between. The germline V gene encodes CDR1 KGHSH and CDR2 LQKENI. The length of the CDR3 is 15 residues. CDR3 protein: CASSPPGIRADTQYF. Here the CDR3 DNA reads TGTGCCAGCTCACCTCCGGGAATCCGGGCAGATACGCAGTATTTT.

V usage is TRBV21-1 and J usage is TRBJ1-5. TRBV21-1 is assigned pseudogene status. The CDR3 has 12 amino acids. CDR3 region: CASSTGGGPQHF. In DNA form, the CDR3 reads TGTGCCAGCAGCACCGGGGGAGGGCCCCAGCATTTT.

This sequence joins TRBV7-8 and TRBJ2-3; the D is unclear. The V gene's germline CDR1 is SGHVS and CDR2 FQNEAQ. The CDR3 loop spans 16 amino acids. V lost 1 base and J lost 0, with 11 bases in between. CDR3 sequence reads: CASSLVVGASTDTQYF. The DNA of the CDR3 is TGTGCCAGCAGCTTAGTAGTCGGTGCTAGCACAGATACGCAGTATTTT.

The chain is built from TRBV19 and TRBJ1-2; D is uncertain. The V end was cut by 6 bases, the J end by 4 bases, with 21 bases between. CDR3 size: 16 residues. Germline V gene data show CDR1 as LNHDA and CDR2 as SQIVND (reference sequence). This chain's CDR3 is CASSTRTQADSYGYTF. The CDR3 DNA reads TGTGCCAGTAGCACCCGAACCCAAGCGGACTCCTATGGCTACACCTTC. Supplemented by reference TRBV19 and TRBJ1-2, the full variable domain reads DGGITQSPKYLFRKEGQNVTLSCEQNLNHDAMYWYRQDPGQGLRLIYYSQIVNDFQKGDIAEGYSVSREKKESFPLTVTSAQKNPTAFYLCASSTRTQADSYGYTFGSGTRLTVV.

This chain uses TRBV30 with TRBJ2-5; D is ambiguous. The CDR3 runs 16 residues. V lost 0 bases, J lost 7 bases, and 21 bases lay in between. The germline gives CDR1 GTSNPN, CDR2 SVGIG (reference sequence). The CDR3 sequence: CAWSVKVHRSVRTQYF. As DNA, the CDR3 is TGTGCCTGGAGTGTAAAAGTTCACCGATCGGTGAGGACCCAGTACTTC.

This chain links TRBV7-3 with TRBJ2-6; no clear D gene. There are 15 residues in the CDR3. Germline V lookup: CDR1 SGHTA, CDR2 FQGTGA. The V gene lost 5 bases and the J gene lost 0 bases, with 8 bases spanning the gap. The CDR3 protein is CASSPGGSGANVLTF. The DNA of the CDR3 is TGTGCCAGCAGCCCCGGCGGCTCTGGGGCCAACGTCCTGACTTTC.

This clone was seen just once. CDR3 DNA sequence: TGTGCCAGCAGTGTCCAGCGGGGGGTCTCCAATGAGCAGTTCTTC. Translation gives CASSVQRGVSNEQFF. The J gene is TRBJ2-1, the V gene TRBV2; 9 positions match TRBD2. CDR1 and CDR2 from the germline V gene are SNHLY and FYNNEI. The V and J ends lost 4 bases and 6 bases, in that order; junction bases with no gene match: 7. The CDR3 sequence is 15 residues long.

This clone was observed once. The rearrangement links TRBV28 to TRBJ2-7, with a tentative D call TRBD1 (6 bases). V was shortened by 8 bases and J by 4 bases, with 12 bases between the two germline ends. In germline, CDR1 is MDHEN, CDR2 SYDVKM. This CDR3 has 12 amino acids. The CDR3 region is CASRQGLYEQYF. The CDR3 nucleotides are TGTGCCAGCCGGCAGGGGTTATACGAGCAGTACTTC.

The J gene is TRBJ1-3, the V gene TRBV30; 7 bases are a match to TRBD1. The germline gives CDR1 GTSNPN, CDR2 SVGIG (reference sequence). The trim removed 5 bases at V and 0 bases at J, leaving 7 bases unmatched. CDR3 length: 15 amino acids. The CDR3 sequence: CAWRRQGLSGNTIYF. The CDR3 bases are TGTGCCTGGCGAAGACAGGGACTCTCTGGAAACACCATATATTTT.

This chain uses TRBV5-4 with TRBJ1-2, with a weak D call TRBD1 (5 bases). CDR3 length equals 16 residues. With 3 bases removed from V and 3 bases from J, the gap between germline ends came to 18 bases. Germline loops: CDR1 SGHNT, CDR2 YYREEE (reference sequence). The CDR3 nucleotides read TGTGCCAGCAGCTCGCTCGACAGTCCCTCAGACTATGGCTACACCTTC. Translation: CASSSLDSPSDYGYTF.